The present T cell receptor beta chain was sequenced within a study of T cells expressing NK-cell markers. Study results and caveats: There were a few donors in whom these clonotypes also led the CD3+CD56-NKG2C+ fraction.

A remark on this clonotype: No antigen is known for it.

After re-calling the 5' RACE reads, TCRdb lists one entry per CDR3 protein, DNA absent. There are about 390,000 distinct CDR3 sequences in the sample, with around 10% held by the top ten. The sequence came from a woman in her fifties or sixties in good health. Sequencing used blood T cells: a sorted CD56 or NKG2C T cell subset, CD4+ or CD8+ T cells, or bulk PBMC T cells (not recorded which).

This chain's CDR3 is CASSLGSGSNQPQHF. V and J are TRBV7-2 and TRBJ1-5. There are 15 residues in the CDR3. Germline-derived CDR1 and CDR2 are SGHTA and FQGNSA.